Listed below are T cell receptor beta chains from one sample, sequenced in a study of cytomegalovirus exposure and HLA in healthy donors. Assay used: immunoSEQ multiplex PCR; TCRdb lists only in-frame clones, some missing. Here the sample spans some 170,000 clones, roughly 90% being singletons. Source material: PBMCs. These receptors all stem from a woman aged 18-29 years in good health and CMV-seropositive. Each CDR3 is given with its conserved first and last residue. The order of the fields is CDR3 length, V gene, clone size, J gene, D gene, CDR3 protein, CDR3 DNA. D genes are given only for firm matches. Only part of the rows carry a size: once, few, many, or a class if the clone is expanded.

14	TRBV13	-	TRBJ2-7	TRBD1	CASSLRDRTYEQYF	TGTGCCAGCAGCTTACGGGACAGGACCTACGAGCAGTACTTC
11	TRBV30	-	TRBJ1-1	-	CAWSLGLFGFF	TGTGCCTGGAGCCTAGGACTCTTCGGTTTCTTT
15	TRBV5-6	-	TRBJ2-7	TRBD2	CASSLGLADSYEQYF	TGTGCCAGCAGCTTGGGGCTAGCGGACTCCTACGAGCAGTACTTC
14	TRBV5-3	-	TRBJ2-7	TRBD1	CARRECRDSYEQYF	TGTGCCAGAAGAGAATGCCGGGACAGCTACGAGCAGTACTTC
16	TRBV18	-	TRBJ1-3	TRBD1	CASSLGQGISGNTIYF	TGTGCCAGCTCACTGGGACAGGGGATCTCTGGAAACACCATATATTTT
14	TRBV5-8	-	TRBJ2-7	-	CASSPWTALYEQYF	TGTGCCAGCAGCCCGTGGACAGCCCTGTACGAGCAGTACTTC
13	TRBV5-1	-	TRBJ2-5	TRBD1	CASSLGQGETQYF	TGCGCCAGCAGCCTCGGACAGGGAGAGACCCAGTACTTC
12	TRBV19	-	TRBJ1-1	-	CASRFMNTEAFF	TGTGCCAGTAGATTTATGAACACTGAAGCTTTCTTT
15	TRBV5-6	-	TRBJ1-1	TRBD1	CASSFTGEDVTEAFF	TGTGCCAGCAGCTTTACAGGGGAAGATGTCACTGAAGCTTTCTTT
12	TRBV6-6	-	TRBJ2-7	TRBD2	CASSRTSDEQYF	TGTGCCAGCAGCCGGACTAGCGATGAGCAGTACTTC
13	TRBV2	-	TRBJ1-3	-	CASSYSSGNTIYF	TGTGCCAGCAGTTATTCCTCTGGAAACACCATATATTTT
14	TRBV7-3	-	TRBJ2-1	TRBD2	CASSLLAGVNEQFF	TGTGCCAGCAGCCTTTTAGCGGGAGTCAATGAGCAGTTCTTC
15	TRBV9	-	TRBJ2-5	TRBD2	CASSVAGGGAETQYF	TGTGCCAGCAGCGTAGCGGGAGGTGGGGCGGAGACCCAGTACTTC
12	TRBV4-2	-	TRBJ2-1	TRBD1	CASSIRRGEQFF	TGTGCCAGCAGCATCCGCAGGGGGGAGCAGTTCTTC
11	TRBV6-6	few	TRBJ1-2	-	CASTELYGYTF	TGTGCCAGCACCGAGCTCTATGGCTACACCTTC
17	TRBV28	-	TRBJ2-3	-	CASSLAGPKIGTDTQYF	TGTGCCAGCAGTTTAGCAGGCCCAAAAATCGGCACAGATACGCAGTATTTT
18	TRBV19	-	TRBJ2-1	-	CASSIDLGGQRPYNEQFF	TGTGCCAGTAGTATAGATCTTGGAGGTCAGAGACCCTACAATGAGCAGTTCTTC
12	TRBV7-3	few	TRBJ2-1	-	CASSHGDNEQFF	TGTGCCAGCAGCCACGGGGATAATGAGCAGTTCTTC
12	TRBV6-5	-	TRBJ1-2	-	CASSYGEGGYTF	TGTGCCAGCAGTTACGGGGAGGGAGGCTACACCTTC
12	TRBV28	few	TRBJ1-5	-	CASSLVPRPQHF	TGTGCCAGCAGTTTAGTCCCTCGGCCCCAGCATTTT
13	TRBV5-1	-	TRBJ1-1	-	CASSRVMNTEAFF	TGCGCCAGCAGCCGAGTCATGAACACTGAAGCTTTCTTT
12	TRBV9	-	TRBJ2-1	TRBD1	CASSRTGNEQFF	TGTGCCAGCAGCCGGACAGGCAATGAGCAGTTCTTC
15	TRBV14	-	TRBJ1-2	TRBD1	CASSQASQGPSGYTF	TGTGCCAGCAGCCAAGCTTCACAGGGGCCAAGTGGCTACACCTTC
14	TRBV27	-	TRBJ2-2	-	CARLWRAGTGELFF	TGTGCCAGGCTATGGCGAGCGGGCACCGGGGAGCTGTTTTTT
15	TRBV27	once	TRBJ2-3	TRBD1	CASRAWDSSTDTQYF	TGTGCCAGCAGGGCCTGGGACAGCAGCACAGATACGCAGTATTTT
14	TRBV19	-	TRBJ2-7	-	CASSFDGRKYEQYF	TGTGCCAGTAGTTTCGACGGGAGAAAGTACGAGCAGTACTTC
18	TRBV4-1	-	TRBJ1-2	-	CASSQDLTEPDLNYGYTF	TGCGCCAGCAGCCAAGATCTAACAGAACCTGACCTTAACTATGGCTACACCTTC
13	TRBV29-1	-	TRBJ2-1	TRBD2	CSVRLAGFNEQFF	TGCAGCGTCCGACTAGCGGGCTTCAATGAGCAGTTCTTC
15	TRBV30	-	TRBJ2-6	TRBD2	CAWMLAGVGANVLTF	TGTGCCTGGATGTTAGCGGGAGTTGGGGCCAACGTCCTGACTTTC
13	TRBV12-5	-	TRBJ2-5	TRBD1	CASGSGQGETQYF	TGTGCTAGTGGTTCCGGACAGGGAGAGACCCAGTACTTC
16	TRBV9	-	TRBJ2-3	-	CASSVAGETSTDTQYF	TGTGCCAGCAGCGTAGCGGGGGAAACTAGCACAGATACGCAGTATTTT
14	TRBV2	-	TRBJ1-5	-	CASIWATSNQPQHF	TGTGCCAGCATTTGGGCGACAAGCAATCAGCCCCAGCATTTT
15	TRBV11-2	-	TRBJ1-5	-	CASRPVTGLIQPQHF	TGTGCCAGCAGACCCGTTACAGGGTTGATTCAGCCCCAGCATTTT
12	TRBV2	-	TRBJ2-7	TRBD1	CASMRQGVEQYF	TGTGCCAGCATGCGACAGGGGGTCGAGCAGTACTTC
14	TRBV4-1	-	TRBJ2-7	TRBD2	CASAPGLAGVEQYF	TGCGCCAGCGCCCCAGGGCTAGCGGGAGTCGAGCAGTACTTC
13	TRBV30	-	TRBJ2-2	-	CAWTVTNTGELFF	TGTGCCTGGACAGTAACGAACACCGGGGAGCTGTTTTTT
14	TRBV29-1	-	TRBJ2-5	TRBD2	CSVSGRGDGETQYF	TGCAGCGTAAGCGGGAGGGGAGATGGAGAGACCCAGTACTTC
15	TRBV2	-	TRBJ2-6	-	CASTRGSTGANVLTF	TGTGCCAGCACCAGGGGATCAACAGGGGCCAACGTCCTGACTTTC
15	TRBV28	-	TRBJ2-7	-	CASSTYSSTGYEQYF	TGTGCCAGCAGCACATACAGTTCCACGGGATACGAGCAGTACTTC
16	TRBV4-2	-	TRBJ1-1	-	CASSQDDRDMNTEAFF	TGTGCCAGCAGCCAAGACGACCGGGACATGAACACTGAAGCTTTCTTT
14	TRBV2	-	TRBJ1-5	-	CASSGLMGNQPQHF	TGTGCCAGCAGTGGACTAATGGGAAATCAGCCCCAGCATTTT
14	TRBV27	-	TRBJ2-1	TRBD2	CASSLGTSNNEQFF	TGTGCCAGCAGTTTAGGGACTAGTAACAATGAGCAGTTCTTC
14	TRBV7-2	-	TRBJ2-3	TRBD2	CASSVGGTTDTQYF	TGTGCCAGCAGCGTCGGGGGGACCACAGATACGCAGTATTTT
17	TRBV15	-	TRBJ2-2	TRBD2	CATSRVRRLADTGELFF	TGTGCCACCAGCAGAGTTAGGAGACTAGCGGACACCGGGGAGCTGTTTTTT
14	TRBV11-2	-	TRBJ1-1	-	CASSLTSEQGEAFF	TGTGCCAGCAGCTTAACTTCGGAACAGGGTGAAGCTTTCTTT
15	TRBV27	-	TRBJ2-1	TRBD2	CASRPGTSEYNEQFF	TGTGCCAGCAGACCCGGGACTAGCGAATACAATGAGCAGTTCTTC
13	TRBV11-1	-	TRBJ2-3	-	CASSSRGTDTQYF	TGTGCCAGCAGCTCCAGGGGCACAGATACGCAGTATTTT
16	TRBV27	-	TRBJ2-3	TRBD2	CASRGLAGGVTDTQYF	TGTGCCAGCAGGGGACTAGCGGGAGGGGTGACAGATACGCAGTATTTT
13	TRBV11-3	once	TRBJ2-5	-	CASSPLAQETQYF	TGTGCCAGCAGCCCACTAGCCCAAGAGACCCAGTACTTC
15	TRBV19	-	TRBJ1-2	TRBD1	CASSSPDRAYYGYTF	TGTGCCAGTAGTTCTCCGGACAGGGCCTACTATGGCTACACCTTC
11	TRBV29-1	-	TRBJ1-1	-	CSTNLNTEAFF	TGCAGCACTAACTTGAACACTGAAGCTTTCTTT
13	TRBV19	-	TRBJ2-5	-	CASSIQYGETQYF	TGTGCCAGTAGTATCCAATACGGAGAGACCCAGTACTTC
14	TRBV5-6	-	TRBJ2-7	-	CASSFRGITYEQYF	TGTGCCAGCAGCTTCAGAGGCATCACCTACGAGCAGTACTTC
15	TRBV5-4	-	TRBJ1-4	-	CASSLRQGGNEKLFF	TGTGCCAGCAGCTTGCGGCAGGGAGGTAATGAAAAACTGTTTTTT
12	TRBV5-1	-	TRBJ2-1	-	CASSLGAEEQFF	TGCGCCAGCAGCTTGGGCGCGGAGGAGCAGTTCTTC
15	TRBV5-1	-	TRBJ2-1	TRBD2	CASFRTSGAYNEQFF	TGCGCCAGCTTTCGGACTAGCGGGGCCTACAATGAGCAGTTCTTC